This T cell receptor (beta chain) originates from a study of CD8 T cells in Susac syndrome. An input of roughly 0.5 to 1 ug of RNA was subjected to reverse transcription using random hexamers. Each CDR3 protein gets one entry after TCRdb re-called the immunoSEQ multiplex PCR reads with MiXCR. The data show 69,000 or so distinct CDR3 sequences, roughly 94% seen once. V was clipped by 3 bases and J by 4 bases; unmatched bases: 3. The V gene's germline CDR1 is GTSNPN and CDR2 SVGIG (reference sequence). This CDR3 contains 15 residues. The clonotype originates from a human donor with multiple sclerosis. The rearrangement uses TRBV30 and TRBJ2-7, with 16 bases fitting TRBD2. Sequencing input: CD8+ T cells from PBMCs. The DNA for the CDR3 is TGTGCCTGGAGGGGACTAGCGGGGGGGCTGTACGAGCAGTACTTC. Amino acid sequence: CAWRGLAGGLYEQYF.